One sample yielded the 14 T cell receptor beta chains listed below, sequenced in a study of regulatory T cells in long-lasting Graves disease. Researchers made TCR beta libraries by using iRepertoire HTBI primers and running Arm-PCR on CDR3 regions. From the multiplex PCR reads, TCRdb called clonotypes with MiXCR, one entry per CDR3 protein. The sample carries 500,000 to 700,000 distinct CDR3 sequences, around 30% recorded once. The time point denotes: persistent/refractory GD, antithyroid drugs over 5 years with positive TRAb. The authors made the TCR library using RNA they extracted from PBMCs. Here the sequenced sample was peripheral blood mononuclear cells (PBMCs), taken when the disease was refractory, from a patient treated with antithyroid drugs. These TCRs come from a female donor with Graves disease.

CDR3 sequence: CASSEQETTNEKLFF. In nucleotides, the CDR3 is TGTGCCAGTAGTGAACAGGAGACAACTAATGAAAAACTGTTTTTT. This chain connects TRBV19 to TRBJ1-4, with a weak D call TRBD1 (5 bases). Looked up from germline, CDR1 is LNHDA and CDR2 is SQIVND (reference sequence). With 5 bases removed from V and 0 bases from J, the gap between germline ends came to 10 bases. This CDR3 is built from 15 residues.

The chain carries TRBV29-1 and TRBJ2-7; D is possibly TRBD1 or TRBD2 (5 bases each). This CDR3 contains 13 residues. Germline V gene data show CDR1 as SQVTM and CDR2 as ANQGSEA. V lost 6 bases to trimming and J lost 0 bases, with 12 bases between them. CDR3 region: CSVHRDGSYEQYF. The CDR3 DNA is TGCAGCGTCCACCGGGACGGCTCCTACGAGCAGTACTTC.

This clonotype was counted a few times. V gene TRBV30 combines with J gene TRBJ1-1; D is ambiguous. Per germline, CDR1 GTSNPN and CDR2 SVGIG (reference sequence). The CDR3 loop spans 13 amino acids. Trimming left V 1 base short and J 3 bases short, with 9 bases between. This chain's CDR3 is CAWSGRVDTEAFF. The CDR3 region has the DNA TGTGCCTGGAGTGGTAGGGTGGACACTGAAGCTTTCTTT.

The chain has TRBV15 and TRBJ1-1; TRBD1 is a possible D gene (6 bases). Germline lookup yields CDR1 LNHNV and CDR2 YYDKDF (reference sequence). The CDR3 totals 14 residues. Trimming removed 6 bases at V and 2 bases at J, with 13 bases between. CDR3 region: CATRGGTYNTEAFF. DNA for the CDR3: TGTGCCACCAGGGGAGGGACATATAACACTGAAGCTTTCTTT.

The table lists this clonotype with a few counts. The chain carries TRBV11-3 and TRBJ2-2; the match to TRBD2 covers 11 bases. The V gene end was trimmed by 5 bases and the J gene end by 5 bases; junction bases not matched to a gene: 7. This CDR3 region has 16 residues. Germline V gene data show CDR1 as SGHNT and CDR2 as YENEEA. The DNA of the CDR3 is TGTGCCAGCAGCGTCTCCGGGACTAGCGGAACCGGGGAGCTGTTTTTT. As protein: CASSVSGTSGTGELFF.

The rearrangement joins TRBV5-1 to TRBJ1-5, with D possibly being TRBD1 (5 bases). Trimming stripped 4 bases from V and 2 bases from J, with 16 bases between. Germline CDR1 reads SGHRS; CDR2 reads YFSETQ. The CDR3 loop spans 16 amino acids. CDR3 in DNA: TGCGCCAGCAGCAAGGGAGGGGTTGAAGGCAATCAGCCCCAGCATTTT. Protein product: CASSKGGVEGNQPQHF.

The V and J genes are TRBV7-9 and TRBJ1-3; 7 bases are a match to TRBD1. Germline V lookup: CDR1 SEHNR, CDR2 FQNEAQ (reference sequence). The length of the CDR3 is 16 residues. The junction had 5 bases not matched to a gene; V was cut back by 3 bases and J by 0 bases. This CDR3 is CASSLGTVYSGNTIYF. The CDR3 bases are TGTGCCAGCAGCTTGGGGACAGTGTACTCTGGAAACACCATATATTTT.

This clonotype appeared many times. The chain carries TRBV12-3 or TRBV12-4 and TRBJ1-2; D is undetermined. The CDR3 totals 15 residues. Trimming shortened V by 5 bases and J by 6 bases, and 19 bases separated the two germline ends. In DNA form, the CDR3 reads TGTGCCAGCAGTACCCCGAACCTAGGGCCAGATGGCTACACCTTC. This gives the protein CASSTPNLGPDGYTF.

This clonotype was found many times. The rearrangement uses TRBV28 and TRBJ1-2; D gene uncertain. V lost 4 bases and J lost 0, with 12 bases in between. The CDR3 is 15 residues long. CDR1 and CDR2 (germline): MDHEN, SYDVKM. Here the CDR3 reads CASSSARRANYGYTF. The DNA for the CDR3 is TGTGCCAGCAGTTCAGCCCGTCGGGCTAACTATGGCTACACCTTC.

Notes on this clonotype: A much more abundant neighbour one base away suggests this may be a read error. The chain uses TRBV28 and TRBJ2-7; unclear D gene. The CDR3 has 12 amino acids. Germline V gene lookup returns CDR1 MDHEN and CDR2 SYDVKM. Trimming stripped 6 bases from V and 0 bases from J, with 6 bases between. DNA for the CDR3: TGTGCCAGCAGCAAGAGCTCCTACGAGCAGTACTTC. Translating gives CASSKSSYEQYF.

As regards this clonotype: Since a much larger clone is just one base distant, this may be a read error. This chain links TRBV28 with TRBJ1-1; D not certain. The CDR3 is 13 amino acids. CDR1 is MDHEN, CDR2 SYDVKM, per germline. This chain's CDR3 is CASSLLQSTEASF. In DNA, the CDR3 is TGTGCCAGCAGTTTACTACAGAGCACTGAAGCTTCCTTT.

The chain recombines TRBV20-1 with TRBJ1-1; D not certain. Trimming cost V 2 bases and J 0 bases, with 10 bases left between them. The germline gives CDR1 DFQATT, CDR2 SNEGSKA (reference sequence). CDR3 size: 14 residues. The CDR3: CSARWVNMNTEAFF. CDR3 nucleotide sequence: TGCAGTGCTAGATGGGTTAATATGAACACTGAAGCTTTCTTT.

This clonotype was picked up a small number of times. This chain uses TRBV3-1 with TRBJ2-2; D gene uncertain. Germline V gene data show CDR1 as LGHDT and CDR2 as YNNKEL (reference sequence). With 3 bases removed from V and 3 bases from J, the gap between germline ends came to 5 bases. The CDR3 sequence is 13 residues long. The CDR3 is CASSHEHTGELFF. The CDR3, as DNA: TGTGCCAGCAGCCATGAACACACCGGGGAGCTGTTTTTT.

This clonotype was recorded a few times. V gene TRBV6-5 combines with J gene TRBJ2-7; D is perhaps TRBD1 (6 bases). The CDR3 totals 13 residues. The V end was cut by 4 bases, the J end by 3 bases, with 10 bases between. Germline loops: CDR1 MNHEY, CDR2 SVGAGI. CDR3 sequence (DNA): TGTGCCAGCAGTTTCGACAGGATCTACGAGCAGTACTTC. Translating it yields CASSFDRIYEQYF.